Sequencing of this T cell receptor beta chain was carried out in a study of vaccination effects on CD4 cells after COVID-19. Overall study results and limits: Convalescent patients in the study were few, and early post-infection timepoints were absent.

This clone was found a few times. Antigen unknown. J gave up 5 bases and V 4 bases, and 10 bases lay outside the gene matches. Germline-derived CDR1 and CDR2 are LGHNT and FRNRAP. This CDR3 has 16 amino acids. Clones were sequenced by immunoSEQ multiplex PCR, and TCRdb holds only the in-frame ones, with some missing. The sample lists approximately 26,000 clones, 75% to 80% occurring once. Antigen-specific CD4+ T cells expanded by the ViraFEST assay with viral peptide pools were then sequenced. Investigators separated out CD4+ T cells once about 10 days of culture had passed. A PCR test confirmed that the person had SARS-CoV-2 infection between March and December 2020. The culture medium for 2 million or so PBMC per well included 10 IU/ml IL-2 and about 10 ug/ml peptides.

The sequencing here drew on CD4+ T cells from PBMCs cultured with HCoV-NL63 spike peptides, taken before COVID-19 vaccination. This chain links TRBV12-5 with TRBJ2-5; TRBD1 aligns across 10 bases. This clonotype was sampled from a human donor who had a prior SARS-CoV-2 infection. This CDR3 reads CASGSQDRGLGETQYF. In DNA form, the CDR3 reads TGTGCTAGTGGTTCCCAAGACAGGGGGCTCGGGGAGACCCAGTACTTC.